The rows below give T cell receptor beta chains drawn from one sample of a study of blood T cell repertoires in COVID-19. Profiling relied on immunoSEQ multiplex PCR, and the TCRdb table lists in-frame clones only, not all of them. This table holds some 110,000 clones, 81% found once. Sequencing was done on a sample of peripheral blood. Source of these receptors: a man aged 80 or over with acute or convalescent COVID-19. Both conserved end residues are part of each CDR3. The D gene is left open where the match is weak. Expanded clones are given a class, and other clones once, few, many or no size at all.

TRBD2,TRBJ2-2,-,TRBV25-1,CASSDPRTSGRTGELFF,TGTGCCAGCAGTGATCCTCGGACTAGCGGGCGAACCGGGGAGCTGTTTTTT
-,TRBJ1-4,-,TRBV7-9,CASRPRAWGDEKLFF,TGTGCCAGCAGGCCCAGGGCCTGGGGGGATGAAAAACTGTTTTTT
-,TRBJ1-2,-,TRBV6-5,CAGGLANYGYTF,TGTGCCGGGGGCCTCGCTAACTATGGCTACACCTTC
-,TRBJ2-7,-,TRBV13,CASSEGDYLYEQYF,TGTGCCAGCAGCGAGGGGGACTACCTCTACGAGCAGTACTTC
-,TRBJ1-2,-,TRBV6-2/TRBV6-3,CASSQQGSYGYTF,TGTGCCAGCAGTCAACAGGGATCCTATGGCTACACCTTC
-,TRBJ1-6,-,TRBV30,CAWRWREGSSYNSPLHF,TGTGCCTGGAGGTGGAGGGAAGGGAGCTCCTATAATTCACCCCTCCACTTT
TRBD2,TRBJ2-5,-,TRBV5-1,CASSLAGTSGQETQYF,TGCGCCAGCAGCTTGGCCGGGACTAGCGGACAAGAGACCCAGTACTTC
TRBD1,TRBJ1-5,-,TRBV15,CATSRDSNRGNQPQHF,TGTGCCACCAGCAGAGATAGTAACAGGGGTAATCAGCCCCAGCATTTT
TRBD1,TRBJ2-4,-,TRBV12-3/TRBV12-4,CASGKTGENIQYF,TGTGCCAGCGGGAAGACAGGGGAAAACATTCAGTACTTC
TRBD1,TRBJ2-3,-,TRBV24-1,CATSDSTGSDTQYF,TGTGCCACCAGTGATTCGACAGGGTCAGATACGCAGTATTTT
TRBD2,TRBJ2-1,-,TRBV14,CASSQGGLAGVPYNEQFF,TGTGCCAGCAGCCAAGGCGGACTAGCGGGAGTACCCTACAATGAGCAGTTCTTC
TRBD2,TRBJ2-7,-,TRBV15,CATSPTWTSSYEQYF,TGTGCCACCAGCCCTACCTGGACTAGCTCCTACGAGCAGTACTTC
TRBD1,TRBJ1-2,-,TRBV2,CASSEALRQGSDYGYTF,TGTGCCAGCAGTGAAGCGCTTCGACAGGGTTCGGACTATGGCTACACCTTC
-,TRBJ1-4,-,TRBV7-9,CASSLGSAGREKLFF,TGTGCCAGCAGCTTAGGTTCCGCGGGGAGGGAAAAACTGTTTTTT
TRBD1,TRBJ2-2,-,TRBV10-2,CASRRTQGANTGELFF,TGCGCCAGCAGGCGGACACAGGGGGCGAACACCGGGGAGCTGTTTTTT
TRBD1,TRBJ2-1,-,TRBV18,CASLRNLQGAGEQFF,TGTGCCAGCCTAAGAAATTTACAGGGGGCAGGAGAGCAGTTCTTC
-,TRBJ2-2,few,TRBV4-3,CASSQEVWARLNTGELFF,TGCGCCAGCAGCCAAGAAGTGTGGGCACGTCTGAACACCGGGGAGCTGTTTTTT
-,TRBJ1-1,-,TRBV4-3,CASSQDRAYTEAFF,TGCGCCAGCAGCCAAGACAGGGCCTACACTGAAGCTTTCTTT
-,TRBJ1-1,-,TRBV24-1,CATTFPVRGLPLGAFF,TGTGCCACCACTTTTCCTGTGCGGGGGCTTCCCCTAGGGGCTTTCTTT
-,TRBJ1-4,-,TRBV19,CASSTTFGGEKLFF,TGTGCCAGTAGTACAACATTTGGCGGCGAAAAACTGTTTTTT
TRBD1,TRBJ2-7,-,TRBV12-3/TRBV12-4,CASSGTGSYEQYF,TGTGCCAGCAGCGGGACAGGCTCCTACGAGCAGTACTTC
TRBD1,TRBJ1-2,-,TRBV28,CASSSGQLYGYTF,TGTGCCAGCAGTTCGGGACAGCTCTATGGCTACACCTTC
TRBD1,TRBJ2-7,-,TRBV7-3,CASSRDRFYEQYF,TGTGCCAGCAGCCGGGACAGATTCTACGAGCAGTACTTC
TRBD1,TRBJ1-4,-,TRBV7-8,CASREDRLTSEKLFF,TGTGCCAGCAGAGAGGACAGGTTAACTAGTGAAAAACTGTTTTTT
-,TRBJ1-6,-,TRBV5-6,CASSLGYRPENYNSPLHF,TGTGCCAGCAGCTTGGGGTACAGGCCCGAAAACTATAATTCACCCCTCCACTTT
TRBD1,TRBJ2-6,-,TRBV27,CASSLTGVGANVLTF,TGTGCCAGCAGTTTGACAGGGGTGGGGGCCAACGTCCTGACTTTC
TRBD1,TRBJ1-2,-,TRBV7-9,CASSLVGTGGYTF,TGTGCCAGCAGCTTAGTTGGGACAGGTGGCTACACCTTC
TRBD2,TRBJ2-2,once,TRBV5-1,CASSSTSGTNTGELFF,TGCGCCAGCAGCTCTACTAGCGGGACAAACACCGGGGAGCTGTTTTTT
TRBD1,TRBJ2-7,-,TRBV18,CASSPLPQGQSTYEQYF,TGTGCCAGCTCACCACTGCCACAGGGGCAGTCCACCTACGAGCAGTACTTC
TRBD1,TRBJ1-2,few,TRBV11-2,CASSLTGGGRYTF,TGTGCCAGCAGCTTAACAGGGGGAGGTCGCTACACCTTC
-,TRBJ2-2,-,TRBV19,CASIRTPNTGELFF,TGTGCCAGTATTAGGACTCCGAACACCGGGGAGCTGTTTTTT
-,TRBJ1-5,-,TRBV7-6,CASSRYSNQPQHF,TGTGCCAGCAGCCGTTATAGCAATCAGCCCCAGCATTTT
-,TRBJ1-1,-,TRBV5-1,CASSFSGNTEAFF,TGCGCCAGCAGCTTTTCGGGGAACACTGAAGCTTTCTTT
TRBD1,TRBJ2-5,-,TRBV7-9,CASRKTGGVETQYF,TGTGCCAGCAGAAAGACAGGGGGCGTAGAGACCCAGTACTTC
TRBD1,TRBJ2-5,-,TRBV3-1/TRBV3-2,CASSLAVLGTDETQYF,TGTGCCAGCAGCCTAGCCGTATTAGGGACAGATGAGACCCAGTACTTC
-,TRBJ1-2,-,TRBV28,CASSLQGGYGYTF,TGTGCCAGCAGTTTACAGGGCGGCTATGGCTACACCTTC
TRBD1,TRBJ2-7,-,TRBV28,CASSPPSRTGVDEQYF,TGTGCCAGCAGTCCACCTTCTCGGACAGGGGTGGACGAGCAGTACTTC
-,TRBJ2-3,-,TRBV10-1,CASSEPRVSDTQYF,TGCGCCAGCAGTGAGCCGCGCGTCTCAGATACGCAGTATTTT
TRBD2,TRBJ2-1,-,TRBV5-1,CASSGGLAGVGEQFF,TGCGCCAGCAGCGGGGGACTAGCGGGAGTGGGTGAGCAGTTCTTC
TRBD1,TRBJ1-6,-,TRBV6-5,CASSYSRRGRGSPLHF,TGTGCCAGCAGTTACTCGAGGAGGGGGCGGGGATCACCCCTCCACTTT
-,TRBJ2-7,-,TRBV7-9,CASSTLEVNEQYF,TGTGCCAGCAGCACCCTCGAGGTTAACGAGCAGTACTTC
TRBD1,TRBJ2-7,-,TRBV5-4,CASSLATGDYEQYF,TGTGCCAGCAGCTTGGCCACAGGGGACTACGAGCAGTACTTC
TRBD1,TRBJ1-6,-,TRBV6-5,CASKVDRGNSPLHF,TGTGCCAGCAAGGTGGACAGGGGTAATTCACCCCTCCACTTT
-,TRBJ1-3,once,TRBV5-1,CASSWDNSGNTIYF,TGCGCCAGCAGCTGGGACAACTCTGGAAACACCATATATTTT
-,TRBJ2-5,-,TRBV5-6,CASSLVGRTQETQYF,TGTGCCAGCAGCTTGGTCGGGAGAACCCAAGAGACCCAGTACTTC
TRBD1,TRBJ1-2,once,TRBV28,CASSTGGVIYGYTF,TGTGCCAGCAGCACAGGGGGAGTCATCTATGGCTACACCTTC
-,TRBJ2-7,-,TRBV27,CASSAGQRPYEQYF,TGTGCCAGCAGCGCGGGACAGCGTCCCTACGAGCAGTACTTC
-,TRBJ2-1,-,TRBV12-5,CASGLGGSYNEQFF,TGTGCTAGTGGTTTGGGCGGCTCCTACAATGAGCAGTTCTTC
-,TRBJ2-7,-,TRBV6-5,CASSPFYEQYF,TGTGCCAGCAGTCCCTTTTACGAGCAGTACTTC
-,TRBJ2-7,-,TRBV19,CASSPNIPGSYEQYF,TGTGCCAGTAGTCCAAATATACCGGGATCCTACGAGCAGTACTTC
TRBD1,TRBJ2-3,-,TRBV29-1,CSVDRDSDTQYF,TGCAGCGTAGACAGGGATTCGGATACGCAGTATTTT
-,TRBJ1-1,-,TRBV27,CATRSGGTEAFF,TGTGCCACCAGGTCGGGGGGTACTGAAGCTTTCTTT